This T cell receptor beta chain was retrieved from a study of shared clonotypes between healthy human individuals. Overall study results and limits: Having only a few donors restricted how much genetic and exposure-history diversity was captured.

Caucasian adults residing in Nashville, Tennessee made up all the donors. A word on this clone: Its specificity is unknown.

Measured with immunoSEQ multiplex PCR; TCRdb has only the in-frame clones, and not every one. The table has 2.3 million or so clones, roughly 93% seen once. CDR1 MGHRA and CDR2 YSYEKL come from the germline V gene. This CDR3 contains 17 residues. V was cut by 0 bases and J by 0 bases, with 12 bases left in between. The sequencing sample was made of naive CD4+ T cells from PBMCs. Described subset: CD45RA+ positively selected. This receptor was obtained from a man aged 18 to 30 in good health. Some clones in this sample may be carry-over from other donors' samples. This sequence joins TRBV4-1 and TRBJ1-3; weak D call: TRBD1 (5 bases). CDR3 DNA sequence: TGCGCCAGCAGCCAAGACATAGGGACTCTCTCTGGAAACACCATATATTTT. It encodes CASSQDIGTLSGNTIYF.